This TCR beta chain was retrieved from a study of T cell responses to AZD1222 COVID-19 vaccine. Clones were sequenced by immunoSEQ multiplex PCR, and TCRdb holds only the in-frame ones, with some missing. There are around 130,000 clones in the sample; approximately 93% occur only once, and 0.85% to 0.95% lies in the top ten. Study outcomes and limitations: Mostly white British, mostly female donors; authors suggested clonal diversity may be underestimated. Baseline serostatus was positive in only a handful of AZD1222 recipients.

This CDR3 region has 16 residues. The germline V gene has CDR1 MGHDK and CDR2 SYGVNS. Between the trimmed V and J ends, which lost 1 base and 1 base, there was a span of 13 bases. A word on this clone: Its antigen is not known.

This sequence was found in an adult in good health. Specimen: peripheral blood, collected on day 0 of AZD1222 vaccination. The chain recombines TRBV25-1 with TRBJ1-1, with D possibly TRBD1 on 5 matching bases. CDR3 sequence reads: CASSELNRGRNTEAFF. The CDR3 DNA follows: TGTGCCAGCAGTGAATTGAATCGGGGCAGGAACACTGAAGCTTTCTTT.